The rows below give T cell receptor beta chains drawn from one sample of a study of blood T cell repertoires in COVID-19. Only in-frame clones appear in the TCRdb table, and some are missing; sequencing was by immunoSEQ multiplex PCR. Here the sample spans around 420,000 clones, 88% being singletons. The material sequenced was PBMCs or T cells enriched from blood (not recorded which). The source of these receptors is a middle-aged woman with acute COVID-19. Each CDR3 is given with its conserved first and last residue. A D gene is named only where the DNA matches it firmly. The listing skips clone size in some rows; elsewhere it reads once, few, many or a size class.

TRBJ1-2 NA TRBV4-1 TRBD1 CASSQPDRDGYGYTF TGCGCCAGCAGCCAACCGGACAGGGATGGGTATGGCTACACCTTC
TRBJ1-1 NA TRBV6-5 NA CASRLWGTLNTEAFF TGTGCCAGCAGGCTATGGGGCACCCTGAACACTGAAGCTTTCTTT
TRBJ2-3 few TRBV30 TRBD2 CAWSPGGDTQYF TGTGCCTGGAGTCCGGGGGGGGATACGCAGTATTTT
TRBJ1-1 NA TRBV10-2 TRBD1 CASSESRQGEAFF TGCGCCAGCAGTGAGTCGAGACAGGGTGAAGCTTTCTTT
TRBJ1-1 NA TRBV6-5 TRBD1 CASLGQGGSTEAFF TGTGCCAGCCTAGGACAGGGCGGGAGCACTGAAGCTTTCTTT
TRBJ1-2 few TRBV12-5 NA CASGLEKRGGYGYTF TGTGCTAGTGGTTTAGAGAAAAGGGGTGGCTATGGCTACACCTTC
TRBJ2-3 NA TRBV5-1 NA CASSLDRGTDTQYF TGCGCCAGCAGCTTGGACAGGGGCACAGATACGCAGTATTTT
TRBJ2-7 NA TRBV5-1 NA CASSLVSYEQYF TGCGCCAGCAGCTTGGTTTCTTACGAGCAGTACTTC
TRBJ2-1 NA TRBV2 NA CASSARGYGEQFF TGTGCCAGCAGTGCCCGCGGATACGGTGAGCAGTTCTTC
TRBJ2-1 NA TRBV9 TRBD1 CASSVVQGAREQFF TGTGCCAGCAGCGTAGTACAGGGGGCGAGGGAGCAGTTCTTC
TRBJ2-3 NA TRBV12-5 TRBD2 CASGLDGGTDTQYF TGTGCTAGTGGTTTGGACGGGGGGACAGATACGCAGTATTTT
TRBJ2-4 NA TRBV7-7 TRBD1 CASSRPDRAKNIQYF TGTGCCAGCAGCCGACCGGACAGGGCGAAAAACATTCAGTACTTC
TRBJ2-1 NA TRBV19 NA CASSIGTTYNEQFF TGTGCCAGTAGTATTGGGACAACTTACAATGAGCAGTTCTTC
TRBJ2-7 NA TRBV29-1 TRBD1 CSVGTGIYEQYF TGCAGCGTTGGGACAGGTATCTACGAGCAGTACTTC
TRBJ1-3 NA TRBV18 NA CASSLGRTSGNTIYF TGTGCCAGCTCACTCGGGAGGACCTCTGGAAACACCATATATTTT
TRBJ2-2 NA TRBV11-3 NA CASSFGDRNTGELFF TGTGCCAGCAGCTTCGGCGACAGGAACACCGGGGAGCTGTTTTTT
TRBJ2-5 NA TRBV5-1 TRBD1 CASSLTTGGVETQYF TGCGCCAGCAGCTTGACCACAGGGGGTGTTGAGACCCAGTACTTC
TRBJ1-1 many TRBV25-1 TRBD1 CASSERQGRGAFF TGTGCCAGCAGTGAAAGACAGGGGAGGGGAGCTTTCTTT
TRBJ2-7 once TRBV4-1 NA CASSQGAGQQYF TGCGCCAGCAGCCAGGGGGCCGGGCAGCAGTACTTC
TRBJ2-3 once TRBV19 TRBD2 CASGRLAGRTDTQYF TGTGCCAGTGGGAGACTAGCGGGGCGCACAGATACGCAGTATTTT
TRBJ2-7 NA TRBV6-5 NA CASSYSTNAYEQYF TGTGCCAGCAGTTACTCGACAAACGCCTACGAGCAGTACTTC
TRBJ1-1 NA TRBV30 NA CAQSGWTEAFF TGTGCCCAGTCAGGGTGGACTGAAGCTTTCTTT
TRBJ2-7 NA TRBV6-5 TRBD2 CASKGRGRSYEQYF TGTGCCAGCAAAGGGCGGGGGAGGTCCTACGAGCAGTACTTC
TRBJ2-1 NA TRBV6-1 TRBD2 CASSASLAGGIDEQFF TGTGCCAGCAGTGCTTCACTAGCGGGGGGTATCGATGAGCAGTTCTTC
TRBJ2-4 NA TRBV15 NA CATSRDRYVGNIQYF TGTGCCACCAGCAGAGATCGGTATGTTGGAAACATTCAGTACTTC
TRBJ2-3 once TRBV7-8 NA CASSPTSLGADTQYF TGTGCCAGCAGCCCAACTAGCTTGGGCGCAGATACGCAGTATTTT
TRBJ1-1 NA TRBV23-1 NA CASSQSEGSISEAFF TGCGCCAGCAGTCAATCGGAGGGGTCGATATCTGAAGCTTTCTTT
TRBJ1-2 NA TRBV7-2 NA CASSLPSRQGNGYTF TGTGCCAGCAGCTTACCCTCCCGGCAGGGAAATGGCTACACCTTC
TRBJ2-7 NA TRBV7-2 NA CASSSGRGAAEQYF TGTGCCAGCAGCAGCGGCCGGGGGGCTGCCGAGCAGTACTTC
TRBJ1-2 NA TRBV7-9 NA CASSVDPGTSEGYTF TGTGCCAGCAGCGTAGATCCCGGGACATCTGAAGGCTACACCTTC
TRBJ1-1 NA TRBV30 TRBD1 CAWSHTGVGTEAFF TGTGCCTGGAGTCATACAGGGGTAGGTACTGAAGCTTTCTTT
TRBJ1-5 NA TRBV27 TRBD1 CASSQGAGQPQHF TGTGCCAGCAGTCAGGGGGCCGGTCAGCCCCAGCATTTT
TRBJ1-3 NA TRBV11-2 NA CASSPRGGLSSGNTIYF TGTGCCAGCAGTCCCCGAGGCGGACTCTCCTCTGGAAACACCATATATTTT
TRBJ1-1 once TRBV2 NA CASRIGGFGSEAFF TGTGCCAGCAGAATAGGGGGTTTCGGGTCTGAAGCTTTCTTT
TRBJ2-3 NA TRBV29-1 NA CSVATLYRTDTQYF TGCAGCGTTGCAACCCTCTATCGCACAGATACGCAGTATTTT
TRBJ1-2 NA TRBV2 TRBD1 CASSGLQGFVGYTF TGTGCCAGCAGTGGGCTACAGGGGTTTGTCGGCTACACCTTC
TRBJ1-4 NA TRBV4-1 NA CASSQEDRINEKLFF TGCGCCAGCAGCCAGGAGGACAGAATAAATGAAAAACTGTTTTTT
TRBJ1-2 NA TRBV3-1/TRBV3-2 TRBD1 CASSRPGQGSGGYTF TGTGCCAGCAGCCGTCCGGGACAGGGCAGTGGTGGCTACACCTTC
TRBJ1-6 NA TRBV19 NA CASDTGSGSPLHF TGTGCCAGTGATACTGGGTCGGGTTCACCCCTCCACTTT
TRBJ2-5 NA TRBV4-1 NA CASSPLRGGIETQYF TGCGCCAGCAGCCCCTTAAGAGGGGGAATAGAGACCCAGTACTTC
TRBJ1-2 NA TRBV6-5 TRBD1 CASSYSKGARGYTF TGTGCCAGCAGTTACTCGAAGGGGGCGAGAGGCTACACCTTC
TRBJ2-2 NA TRBV19 TRBD1 CASSPGTGRFGELFF TGTGCCAGTAGCCCCGGGACAGGGCGGTTCGGGGAGCTGTTTTTT
TRBJ1-5 NA TRBV27 NA CASSLRGSNQPQHF TGTGCCAGCAGCCTCCGGGGTAGCAATCAGCCCCAGCATTTT
TRBJ1-4 NA TRBV5-4 NA CASSLQGENEKLFF TGTGCCAGCAGCTTACAGGGAGAGAATGAAAAACTGTTTTTT
TRBJ1-2 NA TRBV21-1 NA CASSKADRDRGLYDYGYTF TGTGCCAGCAGCAAAGCGGACCGGGACAGGGGCCTCTACGATTATGGCTACACCTTC
TRBJ2-2 once TRBV7-8 TRBD1 CASSPRAGGLNTGELFF TGTGCCAGCAGCCCCCGGGCAGGGGGCTTGAACACCGGGGAGCTGTTTTTT
TRBJ2-7 NA TRBV2 TRBD2 CASTLGDGGFYEQYF TGTGCCAGCACCCTTGGTGACGGGGGGTTCTACGAGCAGTACTTC
TRBJ1-2 NA TRBV12-3/TRBV12-4 NA CASSKSVTYGYTF TGTGCCAGCAGTAAGTCGGTTACTTATGGCTACACCTTC
TRBJ1-1 once TRBV2 NA CASMAGRVTEAFF TGTGCCAGCATGGCTGGCAGGGTGACTGAAGCTTTCTTT
TRBJ1-2 once TRBV23-1 TRBD1 CASSPQGGGYTF TGCGCCAGCAGTCCCCAGGGGGGAGGCTACACCTTC
TRBJ1-1 NA TRBV19 NA CASSIGPRLFAFF TGTGCCAGTAGTATAGGCCCGAGATTGTTCGCTTTCTTT
TRBJ2-1 once TRBV2 TRBD1 CASIPDRGTYNEQFF TGTGCCAGCATCCCGGACAGGGGTACCTACAATGAGCAGTTCTTC
TRBJ1-3 NA TRBV4-2 NA CASSQDLGPGNTIYF TGTGCCAGCAGCCAAGATCTTGGGCCTGGAAACACCATATATTTT